This record looks at one TCR beta chain sequence and its context. The data were obtained in a study of blood T cell repertoires in COVID-19. Germline V CDR1 and CDR2: GTSNPN, SVGIG (reference sequence). V lost 3 bases and J lost 2, with 10 bases in between. CDR3 length: 13 residues. Measured with immunoSEQ multiplex PCR; TCRdb has only the in-frame clones, and not every one. The sample has some 350,000 clones, about 90% seen once. Sequencing was performed on PBMCs or T cells enriched from blood (not recorded which). This TCR came from a man in his thirties or forties who had recovered from COVID-19. The chain has TRBV30 and TRBJ2-5; tentatively, D is TRBD2 (6 bases). CDR3 sequence reads: CAWRVRGQETQYF. In nucleotides, the CDR3 is TGTGCCTGGAGGGTACGGGGGCAAGAGACCCAGTACTTC. Using reference TRBV30 and TRBJ2-5 for the parts outside the CDR3, the full variable domain is SQTIHQWPATLVQPVGSPLSLECTVEGTSNPNLYWYRQAAGRGLQLLFYSVGIGQISSEVPQNLSASRPQDRQFILSSKKLLLSDSGFYLCAWRVRGQETQYFGPGTRLLVL.